This is a list of T cell receptor beta chains from one sample in a study of T cells after yellow fever vaccination. TCRdb re-derived calls from the 5' RACE reads in MiXCR, one entry per CDR3 protein. In the table there are 320,000 or so distinct CDR3 sequences, 7% to 9% of which are singletons. The specimen was PBMCs, collected 35 to 50 days after the first yellow fever vaccination. These receptors came from a man younger than 30 who received the YFV17D yellow fever vaccine. Both conserved end residues are part of each CDR3. A D gene is named only where the DNA matches it firmly. Clone size is given for some rows only: seen once, a few or many times, or a class if the clone is expanded.

D	V	J	size	CDR3	DNA
.	TRBV7-2	TRBJ2-7	many	CASSLAGEGAAF	TGTGCCAGCAGCTTAGCTGGGGAGGGGGCTGCTTTC
.	TRBV6-5	TRBJ1-6	few	CASSSSSGVGFGSPLHF	TGTGCCAGCAGTTCCTCCTCGGGAGTTGGATTTGGTTCACCCCTCCACTTT
.	TRBV20-1	TRBJ1-1	many	CSASRRPNTEAFF	TGCAGTGCTAGCCGCAGACCGAACACTGAAGCTTTCTTT
TRBD1	TRBV7-3	TRBJ2-1	few	CASSLNRDRGRDEQFF	TGTGCCAGCAGCTTGAACCGGGACAGGGGTCGCGATGAGCAGTTCTTC
TRBD2	TRBV7-9	TRBJ2-1	few	CASSTTSGAGAYNEQFF	TGTGCCAGCAGCACCACTTCTGGGGCGGGGGCCTACAATGAGCAGTTCTTC
TRBD2	TRBV4-2	TRBJ2-1	.	CASSQGLGAGGWNEQFF	TGTGCCAGCAGCCAAGGCTTGGGAGCGGGGGGTTGGAATGAGCAGTTCTTC
TRBD2	TRBV6-5	TRBJ2-7	many	CASSPWEGTYEQYF	TGTGCCAGCAGCCCCTGGGAGGGAACCTACGAGCAGTACTTC
.	TRBV19	TRBJ1-4	.	CASSTDSNEKLFF	TGTGCCAGTAGTACCGACAGTAATGAAAAACTGTTTTTT
.	TRBV4-3	TRBJ2-3	few	CASSQEGPRGDTQYF	TGCGCCAGCAGCCAGGAGGGCCCACGGGGGGATACGCAGTATTTT
.	TRBV7-9	TRBJ1-2	.	CASSPGVKGYTF	TGTGCCAGCAGCCCTGGGGTAAAGGGCTACACCTTC
TRBD2	TRBV6-5	TRBJ2-5	.	CASSYTGLAGPQTQYF	TGTGCCAGCAGTTACACGGGACTAGCGGGACCACAGACCCAGTACTTC
.	TRBV6-1	TRBJ1-1	.	CASRRSMNTEAFF	TGTGCCAGCAGACGCAGTATGAACACTGAAGCTTTCTTT
TRBD1	TRBV12-3/TRBV12-4	TRBJ1-5	few	CASGDRGERQPQHF	TGTGCCAGCGGGGACAGGGGGGAGAGGCAGCCCCAGCATTTT
TRBD1	TRBV20-1	TRBJ1-2	.	CSAREVPTGTYGYTF	TGCAGTGCTAGAGAAGTACCGACAGGGACGTATGGCTACACCTTC
TRBD1	TRBV7-6	TRBJ2-1	.	CASSSRSRGGRYNEQFF	TGTGCCAGCAGCTCAAGGTCGAGAGGGGGCCGCTACAATGAGCAGTTCTTC
.	TRBV20-1	TRBJ2-2	.	CSARLSGDTGELFF	TGCAGTGCTAGACTATCAGGGGACACCGGGGAGCTGTTTTTT
TRBD2	TRBV5-4	TRBJ2-5	few	CASTQTRGLAGPETQYF	TGTGCCAGCACTCAGACCAGGGGACTAGCGGGGCCAGAGACCCAGTACTTC
TRBD1	TRBV5-1	TRBJ1-1	.	CASKEQGADTEAFF	TGCGCCAGCAAAGAACAGGGGGCGGACACTGAAGCTTTCTTT
TRBD1	TRBV7-2	TRBJ2-1	few	CASSPGQGGPYNEQFF	TGTGCCAGCAGCCCGGGACAGGGAGGGCCGTACAATGAGCAGTTCTTC
.	TRBV20-1	TRBJ1-6	.	CSARVRGWRDSPLHF	TGCAGTGCGCGAGTAAGGGGCTGGAGGGATTCACCCCTCCACTTT
.	TRBV20-1	TRBJ1-2	.	CSARIWSFDGYTF	TGCAGTGCTAGAATTTGGTCTTTCGATGGCTACACCTTC
.	TRBV5-1	TRBJ1-1	few	CASSLQGPEAFF	TGCGCCAGCAGCTTACAGGGACCGGAAGCTTTCTTT
TRBD2	TRBV7-2	TRBJ2-1	few	CASSGLAGDEQFF	TGTGCCAGCAGTGGACTAGCGGGGGATGAGCAGTTCTTC
.	TRBV5-4	TRBJ2-7	.	CASSREGGSYEQYF	TGTGCCAGCAGCCGTGAGGGGGGATCCTACGAGCAGTACTTC
TRBD1	TRBV6-1	TRBJ1-5	.	CASTQGGPNQPQHF	TGTGCCAGCACACAGGGGGGACCAAATCAGCCCCAGCATTTT
.	TRBV7-2	TRBJ2-3	.	CASSPRDSDPTQYF	TGTGCCAGCAGCCCGAGGGACTCAGACCCTACGCAGTATTTT
.	TRBV7-6	TRBJ1-5	many	CASSSRDTDQPQHF	TGTGCCAGCAGCTCCCGGGACACGGATCAGCCCCAGCATTTT
.	TRBV23-1	TRBJ2-1	few	CASSHGPTDSYNEQFF	TGCGCCAGCAGTCATGGCCCGACGGATTCCTACAATGAGCAGTTCTTC
TRBD2	TRBV5-1	TRBJ2-2	few	CASSSTSGGTTGELFF	TGCGCCAGCAGCTCTACTAGCGGGGGGACCACCGGGGAGCTGTTTTTT
.	TRBV10-3	TRBJ2-3	few	CAIRGSRTASTDTQYF	TGTGCCATCAGGGGCTCGCGGACCGCTAGCACAGATACGCAGTATTTT
.	TRBV2	TRBJ1-5	many	CASSDGGGNQPQHF	TGTGCCAGCAGCGACGGAGGGGGCAATCAGCCCCAGCATTTT
TRBD2	TRBV7-2	TRBJ2-3	few	CASKKTSGGKSTDTQYF	TGTGCCAGCAAGAAGACTAGCGGGGGGAAAAGCACAGATACGCAGTATTTT
TRBD1	TRBV14	TRBJ1-2	few	CASSHTGTGYGYTF	TGTGCCAGCAGCCATACCGGGACAGGCTATGGCTACACCTTC
TRBD1	TRBV7-2	TRBJ2-7	.	CASSFAPNPGQESF	TGTGCCAGCAGCTTTGCTCCTAACCCGGGACAGGAGAGCTTC
.	TRBV6-1	TRBJ1-1	.	CASSEFGNGKAFF	TGTGCCAGCAGTGAATTCGGCAACGGTAAAGCTTTCTTT
.	TRBV6-5	TRBJ2-3	few	CASSYPREGTDTQYF	TGTGCCAGCAGTTACCCCAGGGAAGGCACAGATACGCAGTATTTT
.	TRBV6-5	TRBJ2-7	many	CASRYYYEQYF	TGTGCCAGCAGATACTACTACGAGCAGTACTTC
.	TRBV4-3	TRBJ2-1	.	CASSQLRRHEQFF	TGCGCCAGCAGCCAGCTCAGGCGGCATGAGCAGTTCTTC
TRBD2	TRBV28	TRBJ2-3	many	CASSSPSAGGRDTQYF	TGTGCCAGCAGTTCCCCCTCCGCGGGGGGGCGGGATACGCAGTATTTT
TRBD1	TRBV18	TRBJ2-1	few	CASSPQGASYNEQFF	TGTGCCAGCTCACCCCAGGGGGCCTCCTACAATGAGCAGTTCTTC
.	TRBV29-1	TRBJ2-5	.	CSVLKDLQTQYF	TGCAGCGTTCTGAAGGACCTGCAGACCCAGTACTTC